The next 30 T cell receptor beta chains were all read from a single sample in a study of blood T cells in healthy people across ages. A second roughly 7 to 11 cycle PCR used barcoded and J-beta primers. TCRdb reprocessed the 5' RACE reads via MiXCR and lists one record per CDR3 protein. The data hold 700,000 to 1,000,000 distinct CDR3 sequences, with under 45% observed a single time. Material for sequencing was blood. These receptors were collected from a man in his 60s in good health.

This rearrangement joins TRBV5-1 to TRBJ1-1; 9 nucleotides line up with TRBD1. This CDR3 spans 14 amino acids. The germline gives CDR1 SGHRS, CDR2 YFSETQ. V gave up 4 bases and J gave up 3 bases; unmatched junction bases: 4. The CDR3 reads CASSGTGGYTEAFF. In DNA form, the CDR3 reads TGCGCCAGCAGCGGAACAGGGGGCTACACTGAAGCTTTCTTT.

This clonotype appeared many times. The junction departs from the called germline gene at one end, perhaps through a read error. The chain combines TRBV7-2 with TRBJ1-2; 10 nucleotides agree with TRBD1. The CDR3 contains 15 residues. Germline loops: CDR1 SGHTA, CDR2 FQGNSA. The CDR3 here is CASSPRTGGNYGYTF. The CDR3 nucleotides are TGTGCCAGCAGCCCTCGGACAGGGGGGAACTACGGCTACACCTTC.

The chain has TRBV11-2 and TRBJ2-3, with D maybe TRBD2 (5 bases). Trimming cost V 5 bases and J 0 bases, with 21 bases left between them. This CDR3 is built from 18 residues. In germline, CDR1 is SGHAT, CDR2 FQNNGV. The CDR3 bases are TGTGCCAGCAGCCGTCCCAGACTTGCGGGCCCTAGCACAGATACGCAGTATTTT. This sequence encodes CASSRPRLAGPSTDTQYF. The entire variable domain, with the rest obtained from reference TRBV11-2 and TRBJ2-3, is as follows: EAGVAQSPRYKIIEKRQSVAFWCNPISGHATLYWYQQILGQGPKLLIQFQNNGVVDDSQLPKDRFSAERLKGVDSTLKIQPAKLEDSAVYLCASSRPRLAGPSTDTQYFGPGTRLTVL.

This clonotype was observed many times. The rearrangement uses TRBV20-1 and TRBJ2-7, with TRBD1 matching over 7 bases. Germline CDR1 reads DFQATT; CDR2 reads SNEGSKA (reference sequence). The CDR3 is made up of 13 amino acids. V gave up 8 bases and J gave up 2 bases; unmatched junction bases: 9. CDR3 in amino acids: CSPRAGGTYEQYF. The CDR3 bases are TGCAGTCCCCGGGCAGGGGGAACCTACGAGCAGTACTTC.

This chain connects TRBV4-3 to TRBJ2-7; 10 bases match TRBD1. Germline-derived CDR1 and CDR2 are LGHNA and YSLEER. The CDR3 is made up of 16 amino acids. The V gene end was trimmed by 0 bases and the J gene end by 7 bases; junction bases not matched to a gene: 9. The CDR3 DNA reads TGCGCCAGCAGCCAAGAGCCCGGGACAGGGGCGGGGGAGCAGTACTTC. It specifies CASSQEPGTGAGEQYF.

The rearrangement joins TRBV28 to TRBJ2-7; a possible D gene is TRBD1 (6 bases). This CDR3 has 12 amino acids. The germline CDR1 and CDR2 sequences are MDHEN and SYDVKM. V shed 6 bases and J shed 6 bases, with 12 bases lying between them. CDR3 residues: CASSNRVSEQYF. The CDR3 region has the DNA TGTGCCAGCAGCAACAGGGTTAGCGAGCAGTACTTC.

This chain connects TRBV3-1 to TRBJ2-1, with D perhaps TRBD1 (7 bases). V was shortened by 2 bases and J by 2 bases, with 10 bases between the two germline ends. Germline V CDR1 and CDR2: LGHDT, YNNKEL (reference sequence). CDR3 length: 15 amino acids. CDR3 nucleotides: TGTGCCAGCAGCCAACCAGGGGGGCCCTACAATGAGCAGTTCTTC. Protein: CASSQPGGPYNEQFF.

The V call is TRBV4-1, the J call TRBJ2-5; TRBD2 matches at 13 bases. Germline values: CDR1 MGHRA, CDR2 YSYEKL. The CDR3 consists of 16 residues. V dropped 4 bases and J dropped 5; count of bases not matched to a gene: 7. The CDR3 nucleotides are TGCGCCAGCAGCCCCCGGTTACTAGCGGGGGGGGAGACCCAGTACTTC. It encodes CASSPRLLAGGETQYF.

The rearrangement joins TRBV5-6 to TRBJ1-5, with a possible D match to TRBD1 (6 bases). The CDR3 consists of 14 residues. V gave up 7 bases and J gave up 5 bases, with 16 bases separating them. From germline, CDR1 is SGHDT and CDR2 YYEEEE. CDR3 loop: CASGKTGLHQPQHF. CDR3 bases: TGTGCCAGCGGCAAGACAGGCCTTCATCAGCCCCAGCATTTT. The full variable domain, rest sourced from reference TRBV5-6 and TRBJ1-5, is DAGVTQSPTHLIKTRGQQVTLRCSPKSGHDTVSWYQQALGQGPQFIFQYYEEEERQRGNFPDRFSGHQFPNYSSELNVNALLLGDSALYLCASGKTGLHQPQHFGDGTRLSIL.

V gene TRBV20-1 combines with J gene TRBJ1-2, with D possibly matching TRBD1 (5 bases). This CDR3 has 15 residues. Trimming took off 7 bases at V and 6 bases at J, with 24 bases between the two ends. The germline V gene encodes CDR1 DFQATT and CDR2 SNEGSKA (reference sequence). CDR3 nucleotides: TGCAGTGTTCACTATCCCGGGACGGGGGGAAATGGCTACACCTTC. The encoded protein is CSVHYPGTGGNGYTF.

The chain couples TRBV7-8 to TRBJ2-3; D possibly corresponds to TRBD1 (5 bases). CDR3 length: 15 amino acids. Trimming cost V 0 bases and J 8 bases, with 15 bases left between them. Germline assignment: CDR1 SGHVS and CDR2 FQNEAQ. CDR3 sequence reads: CASSLASDTQGTQYF. The CDR3 region has the DNA TGTGCCAGCAGCTTAGCTTCGGACACCCAGGGTACGCAGTATTTT.

This chain uses TRBV7-8 with TRBJ1-2, with unresolved D. Germline-derived CDR1 and CDR2 are SGHVS and FQNEAQ. Trimming cost V 5 bases and J 6 bases, with 13 bases left between them. This CDR3 contains 13 residues. The CDR3 region has the DNA TGTGCCAGCAGCCCTCACGGGAATAATGGCTACACCTTC. Its translation is CASSPHGNNGYTF.

This clonotype was observed a few times. The chain carries TRBV10-3 and TRBJ1-4; D gene unclear. The V gene's germline CDR1 is ENHRY and CDR2 SYGVKD. Trimming stripped 0 bases from V and 6 bases from J, with 5 bases between. The CDR3 has 13 residues. In DNA, the CDR3 is TGTGCCATCAGTGAGTCGGCAGATGAAAAACTGTTTTTT. This gives the protein CAISESADEKLFF.

This clonotype appeared a single time. The rearrangement links TRBV7-2 to TRBJ2-2; tentatively, D is TRBD2 (6 bases). CDR3 size: 16 residues. Germline-derived CDR1 and CDR2 are SGHTA and FQGNSA. V lost 0 bases and J lost 1, with 9 bases in between. In DNA, the CDR3 is TGTGCCAGCAGCTTAGCGGGACTCAGGAACACCGGGGAGCTGTTTTTT. Protein sequence: CASSLAGLRNTGELFF.

This sequence joins TRBV27 and TRBJ2-5; D is tentatively TRBD1 or TRBD2 (5 bases each). CDR3 length: 16 residues. Germline CDR1 is MNHEY and CDR2 is SMNVEV (reference sequence). Trimming shortened V by 0 bases and J by 1 base, and 12 bases separated the two germline ends. As DNA, the CDR3 is TGTGCCAGCAGTTTATCCCCAGGGAGAGGCCAAGAGACCCAGTACTTC. This encodes CASSLSPGRGQETQYF.

The count of this clonotype is one. The chain links TRBV7-2 to TRBJ1-4, with 8 bases matching TRBD1. Germline assignment: CDR1 SGHTA and CDR2 FQGNSA. CDR3 length: 14 amino acids. The ends lost 6 bases at V and 8 bases at J; junction bases unmatched: 8. In nucleotides, the CDR3 is TGTGCCAGCAGAGACAGGGGAGTGGGCGAAAAACTGTTTTTT. This translates into CASRDRGVGEKLFF.

The rearrangement joins TRBV27 to TRBJ2-1; TRBD1 or TRBD2 may be the D gene (6 bases each). This CDR3 spans 13 amino acids. The germline gives CDR1 MNHEY, CDR2 SMNVEV (reference sequence). Trimming removed 10 bases from V and 2 bases from J, with 12 bases in between. Here the CDR3 reads CATRGHTYNEQFF. The DNA for the CDR3 is TGTGCCACCCGGGGGCACACCTACAATGAGCAGTTCTTC.

This clonotype was counted at least ten times. The rearrangement links TRBV20-1 to TRBJ2-5; D is unresolved. Trimming removed 0 bases at V and 7 bases at J, with 9 bases between. CDR3 length: 12 amino acids. The germline V gene has CDR1 DFQATT and CDR2 SNEGSKA (reference sequence). The CDR3 spells CSARDVAGTQYF. The CDR3 DNA reads TGCAGTGCTAGAGATGTGGCCGGGACCCAGTACTTC.

This clonotype was seen more than once but under ten times. V usage is TRBV7-3 and J usage is TRBJ2-1; unclear D gene. V gave up 4 bases and J gave up 5 bases, with 12 bases separating them. Germline lookup yields CDR1 SGHTA and CDR2 FQGTGA. The CDR3 is 14 residues long. This CDR3 reads CASSSVGTNNEQFF. Written as DNA, the CDR3 is TGTGCCAGCAGCTCGGTAGGAACGAACAATGAGCAGTTCTTC. Complete variable domain (other parts from reference TRBV7-3 and TRBJ2-1): GAGVSQTPSNKVTEKGKYVELRCDPISGHTALYWYRQSLGQGPEFLIYFQGTGAADDSGLPNDRFFAVRPEGSVSTLKIQRTERGDSAVYLCASSSVGTNNEQFFGPGTRLTVL.

This clonotype came up many times. V usage is TRBV20-1 and J usage is TRBJ2-7; D is possibly TRBD2 (5 bases). Trimming cost V 5 bases and J 0 bases, with 11 bases left between them. The germline V gene encodes CDR1 DFQATT and CDR2 SNEGSKA (reference sequence). The CDR3 is 13 amino acids. The CDR3 sequence: CSALLGSSYEQYF. CDR3 nucleotides: TGCAGTGCTCTCCTAGGGAGCTCCTACGAGCAGTACTTC.

The rearrangement joins TRBV4-1 to TRBJ2-3; 11 bases align to TRBD1. The CDR3 runs 16 residues. Germline V gene data show CDR1 as MGHRA and CDR2 as YSYEKL. V lost 4 bases to trimming and J lost 4 bases; unmatched junction nucleotides: 7. The CDR3 bases are TGCGCCAGCAGCCGAGGACAGGGGGCGTTCGCAGATACGCAGTATTTT. Amino acids: CASSRGQGAFADTQYF.

In this sample, this clonotype turned up a few times. V and J are TRBV29-1 and TRBJ2-5; D may correspond to TRBD1 or TRBD2 (6 bases each). Trimming took 6 bases from V and 5 from J, leaving 19 bases between them. The CDR3 has 14 residues. Per the germline V gene, CDR1 is SQVTM and CDR2 is ANQGSEA. CDR3 sequence reads: CSVNKGGPRETQYF. The DNA for the CDR3 is TGCAGCGTCAACAAAGGGGGGCCGAGGGAGACCCAGTACTTC.

The rearrangement uses TRBV7-8 and TRBJ2-7; tentative D call: TRBD1 (6 bases). The germline V and J ends were trimmed by 6 bases and 7 bases, with 22 bases remaining between them. Per the germline V gene, CDR1 is SGHVS and CDR2 is FQNEAQ. This CDR3 spans 15 amino acids. CDR3 sequence reads: CASRRNRVQGEEQYF. The DNA for the CDR3 is TGTGCCAGCAGACGAAATCGTGTACAGGGTGAGGAGCAGTACTTC.

The chain combines TRBV10-2 with TRBJ2-3, with 9 bases identical to TRBD1. Per the germline V gene, CDR1 is WSHSY and CDR2 is SAAADI. The J segment lost 4 bases and the V segment lost 9 bases, leaving 5 bases of the junction unmatched. The CDR3 length is 13 residues. The CDR3 coding sequence is TGCGCCAGTTGGGACAGGGAGGCAGATACGCAGTATTTT. It codes for CASWDREADTQYF.

The chain links TRBV7-2 to TRBJ2-1, with TRBD1 identical over 7 bases. With V trimmed by 3 bases and J by 8 bases, 7 bases remained unmatched. This CDR3 region has 14 residues. Looked up from germline, CDR1 is SGHTA and CDR2 is FQGNSA. For the CDR3, the DNA is TGTGCCAGCAGCTTCGCCGGACAGGTGGATGAGCAGTTCTTC. It is translated as CASSFAGQVDEQFF.

This clonotype was seen a handful of times. V and J are TRBV7-2 and TRBJ2-7; D remains ambiguous. The J call is uncertain, as TRBJ2-5 better fits the DNA end. From germline, CDR1 is SGHTA and CDR2 FQGNSA. There are 11 residues in the CDR3. The CDR3 reads CASSRTTTQYF. The CDR3 nucleotides are TGTGCCAGCAGCCGAACAACGACCCAGTACTTC.

V gene TRBV11-2 combines with J gene TRBJ1-1, with D maybe TRBD1 (6 bases). The germline V and J ends were trimmed by 0 bases and 4 bases, with 12 bases remaining between them. The germline gives CDR1 SGHAT, CDR2 FQNNGV. The CDR3 loop spans 15 amino acids. CDR3 bases: TGTGCCAGCAGCTTAGACCGGGGGCCGGGCACTGAAGCTTTCTTT. The encoded protein is CASSLDRGPGTEAFF.

The table lists this clonotype with many counts. The V call is TRBV25-1, the J call TRBJ2-1, with 7 nucleotides matching TRBD1. The CDR3 has 12 residues. The V gene end was trimmed by 2 bases and the J gene end by 13 bases; junction bases not matched to a gene: 5. Germline-derived CDR1 and CDR2 are MGHDK and SYGVNS. CDR3 bases: TGTGCCAGCAGTGAAATTCGACAGGGACAGTTCTTC. Its protein is CASSEIRQGQFF.

This clonotype has just a few counts. The rearrangement uses TRBV12-5 and TRBJ2-7, with 11 positions matching TRBD1. V trimming: 4 bases; J trimming: 7 bases; junction bases outside the gene matches: 9. CDR1 and CDR2 (germline): LGHNT, FRNRAP. The CDR3 is 15 residues long. This chain's CDR3 is CASGWGTGGSNEQYF. Written as DNA, the CDR3 is TGTGCTAGTGGTTGGGGGACAGGGGGTTCTAATGAGCAGTACTTC.

This clonotype occurred a few times. This rearrangement joins TRBV27 to TRBJ1-2; TRBD1 aligns across 9 bases. Germline V lookup: CDR1 MNHEY, CDR2 SMNVEV (reference sequence). V lost 0 bases and J lost 10; bases outside the gene matches: 9. The CDR3 length is 15 residues. CDR3 DNA sequence: TGTGCCAGCAGTTTATCTGTGGGGACAGGGTTTGTCTACACCTTC. Its translation: CASSLSVGTGFVYTF.